The 16 T cell receptor beta chains below come from one sample, sequenced in a study of OX40 agonist ivuxolimab in advanced cancers. The assay was immunoSEQ multiplex PCR, and TCRdb's table has in-frame clones only and misses some. The sample comprises 34,000 or so clones, 85% to 95% of which are singletons, and over 4% rests with the top ten. Sequences were derived from CD4+ or CD8+ T cells sorted from blood, sampled in a trial of the OX40 agonist ivuxolimab. The receptors here all came from an adult with an advanced solid tumor such as melanoma, head and neck, liver or kidney cancer.

This chain connects TRBV29-1 to TRBJ2-5, with D perhaps TRBD1 (6 bases). Germline CDR1 and CDR2: SQVTM and ANQGSEA. The CDR3 runs 12 residues. Deletions cut 6 bases from V and 5 bases from J, with 13 bases between. The chain's CDR3 is CSVQGMRETQYF. Written as DNA, the CDR3 is TGCAGCGTACAGGGTATGAGGGAGACCCAGTACTTC.

The chain couples TRBV15 to TRBJ1-5; tentatively, D is TRBD1 (6 bases). Trimming cost V 2 bases and J 6 bases, with 14 bases left between them. This CDR3 has 15 amino acids. CDR1 is LNHNV, CDR2 YYDKDF, per germline (reference sequence). CDR3 coding DNA: TGTGCCACCAGCAGAAACAGGGAGATGGGTCAGCCCCAGCATTTT. The encoded protein is CATSRNREMGQPQHF.

The CDR3 DNA sequence: TGTGCCAGCACCGGTAGCGGGACCGAGCAGTTCTTC. This translates into CASTGSGTEQFF. J is TRBJ2-1 and V is TRBV27; 8 nucleotides match TRBD2. J was trimmed by 10 bases and V by 7 bases; bases with no gene match: 6. CDR1 and CDR2 from the germline V gene are MNHEY and SMNVEV (reference sequence). There are 12 residues in the CDR3.

The rearrangement joins TRBV28 to TRBJ2-4; 11 bases line up with TRBD2. With V trimmed by 4 bases and J by 1 base, 18 bases remained unmatched. CDR1 and CDR2 from the germline V gene are MDHEN and SYDVKM. This CDR3 has 21 residues. The CDR3 spells CASSWEETGASGRRAKNIQYF. CDR3 sequence (DNA): TGTGCCAGCAGTTGGGAAGAGACAGGGGCTAGCGGGAGGAGGGCCAAAAACATTCAGTACTTC.

The chain has TRBV5-4 and TRBJ2-3; D could derive from TRBD1 or TRBD2 (5 bases each). Trimming left V 0 bases short and J 5 bases short, with 13 bases between. Germline assignment: CDR1 SGHNT and CDR2 YYREEE (reference sequence). The CDR3 consists of 15 residues. The CDR3 reads CASSLVGGAIDTQYF. CDR3 coding DNA: TGTGCCAGCAGCTTGGTTGGGGGAGCGATAGATACGCAGTATTTT.

The chain uses TRBV2 and TRBJ1-1, with D perhaps TRBD1 (5 bases). Trimming removed 3 bases from V and 3 bases from J, with 17 bases in between. CDR1 and CDR2 from the germline V gene are SNHLY and FYNNEI. The length of the CDR3 is 16 residues. The DNA for the CDR3 is TGTGCCAGCAGTGACCCTGGCGGAGGGGCAGACACTGAAGCTTTCTTT. This codes for CASSDPGGGADTEAFF.

V usage is TRBV6-1 and J usage is TRBJ2-7, with 9 bases identical to TRBD1. Germline loops: CDR1 MNHNS, CDR2 SASEGT. V trimming: 7 bases; J trimming: 2 bases; junction bases outside the gene matches: 6. CDR3 length equals 14 residues. The CDR3 coding sequence is TGTGCCAGCACCGGGACAGGGTATCCCTACGAGCAGTACTTC. Its protein product is CASTGTGYPYEQYF.

The rearrangement joins TRBV5-8 to TRBJ2-7, with D possibly matching TRBD1 (6 bases). Looked up from germline, CDR1 is SGHTS and CDR2 is YDEGEE. The CDR3 consists of 12 residues. Trimming took 4 bases from V and 7 from J, leaving 12 bases between them. CDR3 region: CASSGGPGEQYF. The CDR3 DNA sequence: TGTGCCAGCAGCGGGGGCCCGGGGGAGCAGTACTTC. Based on the CDR3 plus reference TRBV5-8 and TRBJ2-7, the full variable domain is EAGVTQSPTHLIKTRGQQATLRCSPISGHTSVYWYQQALGLGLQFLLWYDEGEERNRGNFPPRFSGRQFPNYSSELNVNALELEDSALYLCASSGGPGEQYFGPGTRLTVT.

The chain recombines TRBV19 with TRBJ1-1; D might be TRBD1 (6 bases). Per the germline V gene, CDR1 is LNHDA and CDR2 is SQIVND (reference sequence). This CDR3 contains 17 residues. V lost 6 bases, J lost 1 base, and 21 bases lay in between. CDR3 loop: CASRGTGTTGSNTEAFF. CDR3 nucleotide sequence: TGTGCCAGTAGGGGAACAGGGACTACGGGGTCGAACACTGAAGCTTTCTTT.

V gene TRBV4-1 combines with J gene TRBJ1-5; D is perhaps TRBD1 (5 bases). The CDR3 runs 14 residues. V dropped 3 bases and J dropped 6 bases, with 12 bases sitting between them. Germline V gene sequence: CDR1 MGHRA, CDR2 YSYEKL. DNA of the CDR3: TGCGCCAGCAGCCATCGGGGGGAGGGTCAGCCCCAGCATTTT. Translated, it gives CASSHRGEGQPQHF.

The V call is TRBV7-9, the J call TRBJ2-7; maybe TRBD2 (5 bases). Germline V CDR1 and CDR2: SEHNR, FQNEAQ (reference sequence). V was cut by 4 bases and J by 3 bases, with 7 bases left in between. The CDR3 covers 12 residues. CDR3: CASSSEGYEQYV. The CDR3 coding sequence is TGTGCCAGCAGCTCCGAGGGCTACGAGCAGTACGTC.

The genes are TRBV5-1 and TRBJ2-5; tentative D call: TRBD1 (7 bases). Germline loops: CDR1 SGHRS, CDR2 YFSETQ. CDR3 length: 20 amino acids. V was pared by 1 base and J by 2 bases, with 27 bases between. The CDR3 sequence is CASSLFPAGGTEPEQETQYF. The DNA for the CDR3 is TGCGCCAGCAGCTTGTTCCCCGCAGGGGGGACAGAGCCTGAGCAAGAGACCCAGTACTTC.

V usage is TRBV19 and J usage is TRBJ2-3, with 9 bases identical to TRBD2. The germline V gene has CDR1 LNHDA and CDR2 SQIVND (reference sequence). CDR3 size: 16 residues. Trimming removed 8 bases from V and 1 base from J; junction bases left unmatched: 10. CDR3: CASQEVLAGGTDTQYF. The CDR3, as DNA: TGTGCCAGTCAGGAGGTGTTAGCGGGAGGCACAGATACGCAGTATTTT.

The chain joins TRBV6-5 to TRBJ1-1; D not resolved. V shed 2 bases and J shed 3 bases, with 7 bases lying between them. Germline V gives CDR1 MNHEY, CDR2 SVGAGI. The CDR3 has 13 amino acids. The chain's CDR3 is CASSYRDDTEAFF. CDR3 in DNA: TGTGCCAGCAGTTACAGGGATGACACTGAAGCTTTCTTT.

CDR3 region: CASSLGQGSPTGELFF. The CDR3 DNA reads TGTGCCAGCAGTCTGGGACAGGGTTCCCCCACCGGGGAGCTGTTTTTT. The chain employs TRBV28 and TRBJ2-2; 9 nucleotides line up with TRBD1. Trimming removed 5 bases from V and 4 bases from J; junction bases left unmatched: 8. The CDR3 totals 16 residues. CDR1 and CDR2 from the germline V gene are MDHEN and SYDVKM.

The rearrangement links TRBV6-1 to TRBJ1-1; no definite D call. Between the trimmed V and J ends, which lost 3 bases and 3 bases, there was a span of 17 bases. In germline, CDR1 is MNHNS, CDR2 SASEGT. CDR3 length: 16 residues. The CDR3 sequence: CASSEPDGWRDTEAFF. DNA of the CDR3: TGTGCCAGCAGTGAGCCCGACGGCTGGAGAGACACTGAAGCTTTCTTT.